What follows are 4 T cell receptor beta chains derived from one specimen sequenced in a study of blood T cell repertoires in COVID-19. The protocol was immunoSEQ multiplex PCR, while the TCRdb copy is restricted to in-frame clones and leaves out a portion. The sample has 200,000 to 300,000 clones; around 84% are singletons. Sequencing was performed on peripheral blood. The receptors here all came from a man aged 55 to 69 with acute or convalescent COVID-19.

The genes are TRBV6-2 or TRBV6-3 and TRBJ2-1, with 10 bases identical to TRBD2. The CDR3 is 17 residues long. Trimming took 4 bases from V and 0 from J; bases not matched to a gene: 6. Germline V gene data show CDR1 as MNHEY and CDR2 as SVGEGT. The CDR3 sequence is CASSSGLARSSYNEQFF. The CDR3 bases are TGTGCCAGCAGTTCGGGACTAGCGAGAAGCTCCTACAATGAGCAGTTCTTC.

The gene calls are TRBV13 and TRBJ2-7, with D perhaps matching TRBD2 (6 bases). Germline lookup yields CDR1 PRHDT and CDR2 FYEKMQ (reference sequence). V lost 5 bases, J lost 13 bases, and 18 bases lay in between. This CDR3 is built from 12 residues. CDR3 protein: CASSPRRGAPYF. The CDR3 DNA sequence: TGTGCCAGCAGCCCGAGGCGGGGAGCTCCTTACTTC.

The chain carries TRBV21-1 and TRBJ1-3; the D call of TRBD1 is as the table states it, not checked on the DNA. TRBV21-1 is classified as a pseudogene. The CDR3 extends over 15 amino acids. As DNA, the CDR3 is TGTGCCAGCAGCAATAGGGGATGCTCTGGAAACACCATATATTTT. This encodes CASSNRGCSGNTIYF.

The chain has TRBV11-2 and TRBJ2-3, with D uncertain. The CDR3 runs to 13 residues. The germline V and J ends were trimmed by 5 bases and 5 bases, with 11 bases remaining between them. From germline, CDR1 is SGHAT and CDR2 FQNNGV. The CDR3 DNA reads as TGTGCCAGCAGCCCCGTACTCGAAGATACGCAGTATTTT. It specifies CASSPVLEDTQYF.